The rows below give T cell receptor beta chains drawn from one sample of a study of shared clonotypes between healthy human individuals. Repertoires were generated with immunoSEQ multiplex PCR, while TCRdb's copy carries only in-frame clones and drops some. This sample has roughly 1,000,000 clones; roughly 74% occur once, and the top ten carry roughly 0.56%. Sequences were obtained from memory CD4+ T cells from PBMCs. The receptors stem from a man aged 18 to 29 in good health. Some clones in this sample may be carry-over from other donors' samples. CDR3s include the opening cysteine and the closing phenylalanine or tryptophan. D genes are given only for firm matches. For some rows the clone size is stated as once, few or many, or as a class when expanded; others skip it.

clone_size	v_call	j_call	d_call	cdr3_nt	cdr3_aa
NA	TRBV7-3	TRBJ2-5	NA	TGTGCCAGCAGCTTAACGGGCCTAGAGGGCACCCAGTACTTC	CASSLTGLEGTQYF
few	TRBV10-3	TRBJ2-1	TRBD2	TGTGCCATCAGTCCGACTAGCGGGAGGATCAATGAGCAGTTCTTC	CAISPTSGRINEQFF
NA	TRBV7-2	TRBJ2-3	NA	TGTGCCAGCAGCTTAGACCGCACAGATACGCAGTATTTT	CASSLDRTDTQYF
NA	TRBV28	TRBJ2-1	TRBD2	TGTGCCAGCAGTTTCGGTAACGGGAGGGTCAATGAGCAGTTCTTC	CASSFGNGRVNEQFF
NA	TRBV27	TRBJ2-7	NA	TGTGCCAGCAGACCCGCGGGGAAATACGAGCAGTACTTC	CASRPAGKYEQYF
NA	TRBV11-2	TRBJ2-1	TRBD2	TGTGCCAGCAGTGTCACCACTAGCGGGAGGTACAATGAGCAGTTCTTC	CASSVTTSGRYNEQFF
NA	TRBV5-1	TRBJ1-3	NA	TGCGCCAGCAGCTTGGAAGGCCCTGGAAACACCATATATTTT	CASSLEGPGNTIYF
NA	TRBV7-8	TRBJ2-7	TRBD1	TGTGCCAGCAGCGTATCCGGGACAGGGGTAGTAGAGCAGTACTTC	CASSVSGTGVVEQYF
NA	TRBV6-6	TRBJ1-3	NA	TGTGCCAGCTCTAGCGGCTCTGGAAACACCATATATTTT	CASSSGSGNTIYF
NA	TRBV11-2	TRBJ2-1	NA	TGTGCCACCGTAGGTAGCGCATACAATGAGCAGTTCTTC	CATVGSAYNEQFF
NA	TRBV5-1	TRBJ2-5	NA	TGCGCCAGCAGCCCCCCCGTTTCGGAGACCCAGTACTTC	CASSPPVSETQYF
NA	TRBV13	TRBJ2-7	TRBD2	TGTGCCAGCAGCCGGTCCGGGACTAGCTCCAAATTTTCGCCCTACGAGCAGTACTTC	CASSRSGTSSKFSPYEQYF
NA	TRBV6-1	TRBJ1-1	NA	TGTGCCAGCAGTGAATGGGGCAGCGCTTTCTTT	CASSEWGSAFF
NA	TRBV7-2	TRBJ2-1	TRBD2	TGTGCCAGCAGTAGCGGGGAGGGCCATGAGCAGTTCTTC	CASSSGEGHEQFF
NA	TRBV11-1	TRBJ2-7	NA	TGTGCCAGCAGCCCAGTGGACCACCACGAGCAGTACTTC	CASSPVDHHEQYF
few	TRBV5-4	TRBJ2-3	TRBD1	TGTGCCAGCAGCTTGGGGGGACAGGGCACAGATACGCAGTATTTT	CASSLGGQGTDTQYF
NA	TRBV7-3	TRBJ1-1	TRBD1	TGTGCCAGCAGGGGGACAGGGGCCACTGAAGCTTTCTTT	CASRGTGATEAFF
few	TRBV9	TRBJ1-1	NA	TGTGCCAGCAGCGCTTATCTGGGGGCGAACACTGAAGCTTTCTTT	CASSAYLGANTEAFF
NA	TRBV9	TRBJ2-3	NA	TGTGCCAGCAACCCTAGGGGTGTGGCCCCAGATACGCAGTATTTT	CASNPRGVAPDTQYF
NA	TRBV28	TRBJ2-1	TRBD2	TGTGCCAGCAGTTTTCTCGGGACTAATCAGTTCTTC	CASSFLGTNQFF
NA	TRBV7-2	TRBJ2-7	TRBD1	TGTGCCAGCAGCTTAGCTTCGGGACAGGTTTCGTACGAGCAGTACTTC	CASSLASGQVSYEQYF
NA	TRBV21-1	TRBJ1-5	NA	TGTGCCAGCAGCAAAGCGGCGGGGGCGTGCAATCAGCCCCAGCATTTT	CASSKAAGACNQPQHF
NA	TRBV6-1	TRBJ1-5	TRBD1	TGTGCCAGCAGTGAAACAGGGGGGGGGCCTCAGCCCCAGCATTTT	CASSETGGGPQPQHF
NA	TRBV28	TRBJ1-2	TRBD1	TGTGCCAGCAGCCTACTTACAGGGGTTGGGTATGGCTACACCTTC	CASSLLTGVGYGYTF
NA	TRBV28	TRBJ1-4	TRBD1	TGTGCCAGCAGTTCCAGGGGGAGGGGTAATGAAAAACTGTTTTTT	CASSSRGRGNEKLFF
NA	TRBV6-6	TRBJ1-5	NA	TGTGCCAGCAGACCGAGCAATCAGCCCCAGCATTTT	CASRPSNQPQHF
few	TRBV30	TRBJ1-1	TRBD1	TGTGCCTGGAGTGCCAAGCCGGGACAGACTAACACTGAAGCTTTCTTT	CAWSAKPGQTNTEAFF
once	TRBV30	TRBJ2-5	TRBD1	TGTGCCTGGAGTCCCTTGGGGACAGGGGGCTTAGAGACCCAGTACTTC	CAWSPLGTGGLETQYF
few	TRBV7-6	TRBJ1-1	TRBD1	TGTGCCAGCAGCTGGGGACAGGGGGTGAACACTGAAGCTTTCTTT	CASSWGQGVNTEAFF
NA	TRBV7-9	TRBJ2-2	NA	TGTGCCAGCAGCTTGTTACTGAACACCGGGGAGCTGTTTTTT	CASSLLLNTGELFF
NA	TRBV2	TRBJ1-1	TRBD1	TGTGCCAGCACGACAGGGTTATCGAACACTGAAGCTTTCTTT	CASTTGLSNTEAFF
NA	TRBV2	TRBJ1-5	NA	TGTGCCAGCAGTGAGGGTTCGAATCAGCCCCAGCATTTT	CASSEGSNQPQHF
NA	TRBV6-1	TRBJ2-1	TRBD1	TGTGCCAGCAGCCCACAGGGGAATGTCTACAATGAGCAGTTCTTC	CASSPQGNVYNEQFF
NA	TRBV7-3	TRBJ1-1	NA	TGTGCCAGCAGCTTAAGGTCCTACGGGGGGAACACTGAAGCTTTCTTT	CASSLRSYGGNTEAFF
few	TRBV30	TRBJ1-5	NA	TGTGCCTGGAGTACCGGGACACTAAATCAGCCCCAGCATTTT	CAWSTGTLNQPQHF
NA	TRBV19	TRBJ2-3	NA	TGTGCCAGTAGTCGTCGAGCGTACACAGATACGCAGTATTTT	CASSRRAYTDTQYF
NA	TRBV6-1	TRBJ1-2	NA	TGTGCCAGCAGTAACAGAGATAACTATGGCTACACCTTC	CASSNRDNYGYTF
NA	TRBV18	TRBJ1-2	TRBD1	TGTGCCAGCTCAGAGAACAGGGGCGATAACTATGGCTACACCTTC	CASSENRGDNYGYTF
NA	TRBV18	TRBJ2-5	NA	TGTGCCAGCTCACCTTCCCCCAGCCAAGAGACCCAGTACTTC	CASSPSPSQETQYF